There are a few counts of the clone carrying this T cell receptor (beta chain). Its specificity is unknown. Each CDR3 protein is one row after TCRdb ran MiXCR on the reads. The table lists roughly 990,000 distinct CDR3 sequences, less than 40% of them singletons. This specimen belongs to a study of T cell repertoires in cytomegalovirus infection. CDR3 length: 14 amino acids. Trimming shortened V by 3 bases and J by 1 base, and 6 bases separated the two germline ends. The germline gives CDR1 SEHNR, CDR2 FQNEAQ (reference sequence). The sequences come from cultured CD8+ T cells from PBMCs, collected from culture after CMV antigen stimulation. This rearrangement joins TRBV7-9 to TRBJ2-2; the D is unclear. The TCR originated in a human donor in good health (CMV status not recorded). Some clones in this sample may be carry-over from other donors' samples. This chain's CDR3 is CASSFSLNTGELFF. CDR3 in DNA: TGTGCCAGCAGCTTCAGTTTGAACACCGGGGAGCTGTTTTTT. Full variable domain (outside the CDR3, taken from reference TRBV7-9 and TRBJ2-2): DTGVSQNPRHKITKRGQNVTFRCDPISEHNRLYWYRQTLGQGPEFLTYFQNEAQLEKSRLLSDRFSAERPKGSFSTLEIQRTEQGDSAMYLCASSFSLNTGELFFGEGSRLTVL.